This T cell receptor (beta chain) was sequenced in a study of cytomegalovirus exposure and HLA in healthy donors. Amplification used 60 Vbeta primers and 13 Jbeta primers. Measured with immunoSEQ multiplex PCR; TCRdb has only the in-frame clones, and not every one. The sample lists about 160,000 clones, 73% seen once, with around 1.6% in the top ten. V lost 0 bases to trimming and J lost 4 bases, with 5 bases between them. There are 13 residues in the CDR3. Germline CDR1 and CDR2: SGHRS and YFSETQ. Overall study findings and caveats: As immune exposure information, only CMV serostatus was available. Differences between HLA loci emerged in a later analysis of TCR association rates, with DRB1 most and HLA-C fewest. Sequencing artifact likely explains a cluster of highly shared sequence variants. Accurate prediction of most subjects' HLA-A and HLA-B alleles from TCR beta sequences was reported.

As for this clone: Its cognate antigen is unknown.

This receptor was identified in a woman between 18 and 29 years old in good health and CMV-seronegative. Sequencing input: PBMCs. The chain combines TRBV5-1 with TRBJ1-5; D unresolved. The DNA for the CDR3 is TGCGCCAGCAGCTTGGGAGCAAATCAGCCCCAGCATTTT. It translates to CASSLGANQPQHF.